This T cell receptor beta chain was documented in a study of cytomegalovirus exposure and HLA in healthy donors. Study outcomes and limitations: Judged likely to be a sequencing artifact was a cluster of highly shared sequence variants.

In regard to this clone: The antigen remains undetermined.

The PCR used 60 Vbeta and 13 Jbeta primers. In the original workflow: Approximately 12 million of the 75 million to 95 million unique TCR beta chains counted in a later analysis were shared. Only in-frame clones appear in the TCRdb table, and some are missing; sequencing was by immunoSEQ multiplex PCR. Clone size and V and J calls were adopted from that table, with D and trimming inferred from the DNA. The table shows about 150,000 clones, with roughly 62% occurring only once. The V gene lost 4 bases and the J gene lost 2 bases, with 12 bases spanning the gap. The CDR3 is 13 amino acids. The germline CDR1 and CDR2 sequences are SQVTM and ANQGSEA.

Sequenced: PBMCs. This receptor was identified in a man aged 55 to 70 in good health and CMV-seronegative. The V and J genes are TRBV29-1 and TRBJ2-7; D possibly corresponds to TRBD2 (7 bases). CDR3 nucleotide sequence: TGCAGCGTTGGAGGGGGGGGAGCCTACGAGCAGTACTTC. Protein product: CSVGGGGAYEQYF.